This paragraph reports one TCR beta chain. The target antigen is unknown. Germline is not matched at one junction end, which may reflect a read error. The library came from three nested PCR rounds adapted from ARM-PCR protocols. A single record per CDR3 protein comes from TCRdb applying MiXCR to the multiplex PCR reads. The data hold about 110,000 distinct CDR3 sequences, with over 75% observed a single time. This sample's RNA came from whole unsorted tissue. Newly diagnosed lung cancer patients had thoracic surgery in China, August–late 2014, without prior chemotherapy. These data are taken from a study of tumor and adjacent non-tumor tissue in lung cancer. CDR1 is MNHEY and CDR2 is SVGAGI in the germline V gene. This CDR3 is built from 15 residues. Broader study findings: Significantly higher TCR diversity was found in tumor than normal lung. Top 100 clones took a larger repertoire share in normal lung.

The sequenced sample was lung tumor tissue. This TCR was recovered from a man between 65 and 79 years old with non-small cell lung cancer. The gene calls are TRBV6-5 and TRBJ1-1; D is unclear. CDR3 loop: CASTTVARVGTEAPF. CDR3 coding DNA: TGTGCCAGCACCACGGTCGCTAGGGTGGGCACTGAAGCTCCCTTT.